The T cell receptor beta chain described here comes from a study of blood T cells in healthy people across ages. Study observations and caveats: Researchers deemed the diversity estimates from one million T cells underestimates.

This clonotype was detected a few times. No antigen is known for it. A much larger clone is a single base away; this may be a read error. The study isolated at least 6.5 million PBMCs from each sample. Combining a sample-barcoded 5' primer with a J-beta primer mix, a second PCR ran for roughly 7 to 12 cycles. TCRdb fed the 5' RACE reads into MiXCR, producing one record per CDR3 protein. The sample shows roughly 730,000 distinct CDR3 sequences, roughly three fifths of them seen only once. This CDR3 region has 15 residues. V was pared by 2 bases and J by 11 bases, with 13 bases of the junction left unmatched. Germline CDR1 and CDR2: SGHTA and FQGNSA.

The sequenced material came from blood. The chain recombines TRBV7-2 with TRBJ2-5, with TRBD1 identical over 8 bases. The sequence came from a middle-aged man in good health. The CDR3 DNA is TGTGCCAGCAGCTTAAGGGGACAGGTTGGTAATGAGCAGTACTTC. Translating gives CASSLRGQVGNEQYF.